These T cell receptor beta chains were read from a single sample in a study of CD8 T cells in acute hepatitis C reinfection. Measured with immunoSEQ multiplex PCR; TCRdb has only the in-frame clones, and not every one. This table holds approximately 40,000 clones, roughly 88% found once. The sample was naive CD8+ T cells from PBMCs. The receptors shown here come from a young woman who spontaneously cleared hepatitis C infection. Each CDR3 is given with its conserved first and last residue. The D gene is left open where the match is weak. The size entry is marked missing in some rows and otherwise reads once, few, many or a size class.

>-|TRBJ2-5|TRBV9|TRBD1
TGTGCCAGCAGCGTAGAAGCCCTTTACAGGGGGAAAGAGACCCAGTACTTC
CASSVEALYRGKETQYF
>-|TRBJ1-1|TRBV4-1|-
TGCGCCAGCAGCCAAGATCAGGAGGCCGGCACTGAAGCTTTCTTT
CASSQDQEAGTEAFF
>-|TRBJ2-7|TRBV6-6|-
TGTGCCAGCAGTAGGGACACCTGGACGGAGCAGTACTTC
CASSRDTWTEQYF
>-|TRBJ1-1|TRBV13|-
TGTGCCAGCAGCTTAGGCCTAACGGGTTTAGGCACTGAAGCTTTCTTT
CASSLGLTGLGTEAFF
>-|TRBJ1-5|TRBV6-5|-
TGTGCCAGCAGTGCGAGTCAGCCCCAGCATTTT
CASSASQPQHF
>few|TRBJ1-2|TRBV19|-
TGTGCCAGTAGTCCGGACGGAACTCCATCCTATGGCTACACCTTC
CASSPDGTPSYGYTF
>-|TRBJ2-1|TRBV6-5|TRBD2
TGTGCCAGCAGCTTTAGCGGGAGGGGTAGCGATGAGCAGTTCTTC
CASSFSGRGSDEQFF
>-|TRBJ1-5|TRBV4-1|-
TGCGCCAGCAGCCAAGCCAGGGGACCGGATCAGCCCCAGCATTTT
CASSQARGPDQPQHF
>-|TRBJ2-7|TRBV10-3|-
TGTGCCATCCGGGAAAGCTGGGAGCAGTACTTC
CAIRESWEQYF
>-|TRBJ2-1|TRBV29-1|TRBD2
TGCAGCGTGGAACCCCAAAGCGGGAGAGCTAATGAGCAGTTCTTC
CSVEPQSGRANEQFF
>-|TRBJ2-1|TRBV27|TRBD2
TGTGCCAGCAGTAGAGCGGGAGCTGGGGACAATGAGCAGTTCTTC
CASSRAGAGDNEQFF
>-|TRBJ1-1|TRBV21-1|-
TGTGCCAGCAGCAAAAAGTCGGCGGACAGGGCGAACACTGAAGCTTTCTTT
CASSKKSADRANTEAFF
>-|TRBJ2-7|TRBV4-1|TRBD1
TGCGCCAGCAGCCAAGTAGCAGGGGGCTACGAGCAGTACTTC
CASSQVAGGYEQYF
>-|TRBJ2-1|TRBV27|TRBD2
TGTGCCAGCCGATCCGGGACTAGCGTATACAATGAGCAGTTCTTC
CASRSGTSVYNEQFF
>-|TRBJ1-5|TRBV27|TRBD1
TGTGCCAGCGGGACAGGGGCGCCAGTTCAGCCCCAGCATTTT
CASGTGAPVQPQHF
>once|TRBJ1-5|TRBV18|TRBD1
TGTGCCAGCTCACCAGCCGGGACAGGGCTTAGCAATCAGCCCCAGCATTTT
CASSPAGTGLSNQPQHF
>-|TRBJ2-7|TRBV19|-
TGTGCCAGTAGTATATTCCCTGGGGGTAGCGTCTACGAGCAGTACTTC
CASSIFPGGSVYEQYF
>-|TRBJ2-7|TRBV6-5|-
TGTGCCAGCAGTCCGGGGCTGACAGGAGGAAGCGAGCAGTACTTC
CASSPGLTGGSEQYF
>-|TRBJ2-7|TRBV7-9|TRBD1
TGTGCCAGCAGCACTCCTCAGGGGGCCGGGAGCTCCTACGAGCAGTACTTC
CASSTPQGAGSSYEQYF
>-|TRBJ1-3|TRBV9|-
TGTGCCAGCAGCGCAACTAGTAGATATCAGGGGTCCTTTTTCGGAAACACCATATATTTT
CASSATSRYQGSFFGNTIYF
>-|TRBJ2-7|TRBV4-1|-
TGCGCCAGCAGCCAGCACGGAATCTACGAGCAGTACTTC
CASSQHGIYEQYF
>-|TRBJ1-2|TRBV7-9|TRBD1
TGTGCCAGCAGCTTAGAAACAGGGGCCTCTTATGGCTACACCTTC
CASSLETGASYGYTF
>-|TRBJ1-2|TRBV4-1|TRBD1
TGCGCCAGCAGCCAAGAAATGCAGGGGGAGTATGGCTACACCTTC
CASSQEMQGEYGYTF
>-|TRBJ2-3|TRBV2|-
TGTGCCAGCAGTCACACCCTGGATGGTACAGATACGCAGTATTTT
CASSHTLDGTDTQYF
>-|TRBJ2-7|TRBV12-5|-
TGTGCTAGTGGTGCCGTGGACGAGCAGTACTTC
CASGAVDEQYF
>-|TRBJ2-1|TRBV6-5|-
TGTGCCAGCAGTATAACTCTCGGGTTTTATGAGCAGTTCTTC
CASSITLGFYEQFF
>-|TRBJ1-1|TRBV5-4|-
TGTGCCAGCAGCTACCCGGCGAACACTGAAGCTTTCTTT
CASSYPANTEAFF
>-|TRBJ2-3|TRBV15|TRBD1
TGTGCCACCAGCGGCCCGGACAGGGTTTCCACAGATACGCAGTATTTT
CATSGPDRVSTDTQYF
>-|TRBJ2-2|TRBV27|-
TGCGCCAGCTCAGGGGTGACCAACACCGGGGAGCTGTTTTTT
CASSGVTNTGELFF
>once|TRBJ2-1|TRBV4-1|TRBD2
TGCGCCAGCAGCCAAGCGCTAGCGGCCATTAATGAGCAGTTCTTC
CASSQALAAINEQFF
>-|TRBJ2-1|TRBV2|TRBD2
TGTGCCAGCAACCTGCCGGGACTAGCGGGAGGAGGGTACAATGAGCAGTTCTTC
CASNLPGLAGGGYNEQFF
>-|TRBJ2-1|TRBV27|-
TGTGCCAGCAGTGTGGGCAATGAGCAGTTCTTC
CASSVGNEQFF
>-|TRBJ2-6|TRBV30|-
TGTGCCTGGAGTGACAGGCCTGGGGCCAACGTCCTGACTTTC
CAWSDRPGANVLTF
>-|TRBJ2-3|TRBV4-1|TRBD2
TGCGCCAGCAGCCAAGGCTTAGCGGGAGTGGTTGGCACAGATACGCAGTATTTT
CASSQGLAGVVGTDTQYF
>few|TRBJ2-3|TRBV10-1|-
TGCGCCAGCAGTCCGGGAAGGCCGACAGATACGCAGTATTTT
CASSPGRPTDTQYF
>-|TRBJ1-1|TRBV6-5|-
TGTGCCAGCAGTTCGATTACAAACACTGAAGCTTTCTTT
CASSSITNTEAFF
>-|TRBJ2-1|TRBV2|-
TGTGCCACCCTACAGGCCGTCGAACGAGGTGGGGAGCAGTTCTTC
CATLQAVERGGEQFF
>few|TRBJ2-7|TRBV27|-
TGTGCCAGCAGTTTGTCCAACCTCTACGAGCAGTACTTC
CASSLSNLYEQYF
>-|TRBJ2-7|TRBV12-5|TRBD1
TGTGCTAGTGTCCTTGTGGTGGGGACAGAATCCCCTCCACTAGGAGAGCAGTACTTC
CASVLVVGTESPPLGEQYF
>-|TRBJ2-7|TRBV5-4|TRBD1
TGTGCCAGCAGCTTCCCGAAGACAGGGTACAACGAGCAGTACTTC
CASSFPKTGYNEQYF
>-|TRBJ2-2|TRBV6-5|-
TGTGCCAGCAGTTATCAAAACACCGGGGAGCTGTTTTTT
CASSYQNTGELFF
>-|TRBJ2-7|TRBV4-2|-
TGTGCCAGCAGCCAAATAGGACAGATCTACGAGCAGTACTTC
CASSQIGQIYEQYF
>-|TRBJ2-7|TRBV10-1|-
TGCGCCAGCAGTGACCCGGGAAGCTACGAGCAGTACTTC
CASSDPGSYEQYF
>-|TRBJ2-7|TRBV10-3|-
TGTGCCATCAGTGACAGGGAGGCCCACGAGCAGTACTTC
CAISDREAHEQYF
>-|TRBJ2-1|TRBV4-2|-
TGTGCCAGCAGCTCGAGCCGCAATGAGCAGTTCTTC
CASSSSRNEQFF
>-|TRBJ1-5|TRBV11-2|-
TGTGCCAGCATCGCCCGCGAGACCTCGAGCAATCAGCCCCAGCATTTT
CASIARETSSNQPQHF
>-|TRBJ1-3|TRBV9|TRBD1
TGTGCCAGCAGCGAGGGACAGGGTTGGGGTGGAAACACCATATATTTT
CASSEGQGWGGNTIYF
>-|TRBJ1-5|TRBV6-6|-
TGTGCCAGCAGTTTAATTCAGGGAAGGCAGCCCCAGCATTTT
CASSLIQGRQPQHF
>-|TRBJ2-7|TRBV30|-
TGTGCCTTTCGGATAGCAGGTTACGAGCAGTACTTC
CAFRIAGYEQYF